Here is one T cell receptor beta chain with its context. Its antigen is not known. Sequencing was performed with immunoSEQ multiplex PCR; in TCRdb, only in-frame clones are kept and a portion is missing. The sample lists 130,000 or so clones, over 80% occurring once. The data stem from a study of T cell responses to AZD1222 COVID-19 vaccine. Overall study findings and caveats: Spike-wide coverage was observed for vaccine-associated CD4 TCRs, with dominant responses at 160-218 and 743-854. Spike-specific TCR breadth and depth went up after people got two AZD1222 doses. Repertoire sampling happened only post peak T cell response.

The CDR3 spans 15 residues. V lost 10 bases and J lost 3, with 21 bases in between. The germline gives CDR1 LNHDA, CDR2 SQIVND (reference sequence). The receptor was isolated from an adult in good health. The chain is built from TRBV19 and TRBJ1-2; TRBD1 is a possible D gene (5 bases). Sequenced here: peripheral blood, sampled on day 0 of AZD1222 vaccination. The chain's CDR3 is CATLRSSRVDYGYTF. CDR3 DNA sequence: TGTGCCACTCTTAGGAGTTCCAGGGTGGACTATGGCTACACCTTC.